The 3 T cell receptor beta chains presented below share a single source sample, sequenced in a study of blood T cell repertoires in COVID-19. TCRdb's table, derived via immunoSEQ multiplex PCR, lists solely in-frame clones and lacks some. The sample lists 130,000 or so clones, more than 70% occurring once. Source material: peripheral blood. Receptor source: a human donor in a cohort sampled during active COVID-19.

This chain joins TRBV2 and TRBJ2-1, with 8 bases lining up with TRBD2. The V segment lost 6 bases and the J segment 9 bases; nucleotides outside the gene matches: 7. The germline V gene has CDR1 SNHLY and CDR2 FYNNEI. The CDR3 extends over 13 amino acids. The CDR3 nucleotides are TGTGCCAGCAGCGCGAACGGGGGGGGTGAGCAGTTCTTC. Its protein product is CASSANGGGEQFF.

This chain links TRBV11-3 with TRBJ1-1; possibly TRBD1 for D (5 bases). The CDR3 is 15 amino acids. In germline, CDR1 is SGHNT, CDR2 YENEEA. V lost 1 base and J lost 6, with 15 bases in between. The CDR3 DNA sequence: TGTGCCAGCAGCTTAGGGGGGAGGGATAGTGCTGAAGCTTTCTTT. It is translated as CASSLGGRDSAEAFF.

The V gene is TRBV2, the J gene TRBJ2-5; perhaps TRBD1 as D (6 bases). The CDR3 sequence is 13 residues long. Trimming removed 7 bases at V and 5 bases at J, with 14 bases between. CDR1 and CDR2 from the germline V gene are SNHLY and FYNNEI. CDR3 loop: CASNTGMEETQYF. CDR3 DNA sequence: TGTGCCAGCAACACAGGGATGGAGGAGACCCAGTACTTC.